What follows are 30 T cell receptor beta chains derived from one specimen sequenced in a study of cytomegalovirus exposure and HLA in healthy donors. PCR used 60 Vbeta primers and 13 Jbeta primers. The data were produced by immunoSEQ multiplex PCR, yet TCRdb's version contains in-frame clones alone and is incomplete. The table has about 220,000 clones, over 80% seen once. The material sequenced was PBMCs. These receptors were collected from a boy between 2 and 10 years old in good health and CMV-seronegative.

The chain couples TRBV19 to TRBJ1-2; TRBD1 agrees at 7 bases. J gave up 7 bases and V 9 bases, and 2 bases lay outside the gene matches. The CDR3 consists of 10 residues. Germline V CDR1 and CDR2: LNHDA, SQIVND (reference sequence). The CDR3 loop is CARQGCGYTF. The CDR3 DNA reads TGTGCCAGACAGGGGTGTGGCTACACCTTC.

The V gene is TRBV29-1, the J gene TRBJ2-1; weak D call: TRBD2 (5 bases). The CDR3 has 15 residues. Per germline, CDR1 SQVTM and CDR2 ANQGSEA. Between the trimmed V and J ends, which lost 0 bases and 0 bases, there was a span of 9 bases. In nucleotides, the CDR3 is TGCAGCGTTGAAGATCTAGCAGGCTCCTACAATGAGCAGTTCTTC. Amino acid sequence: CSVEDLAGSYNEQFF.

This sequence joins TRBV7-6 and TRBJ2-3; 13 positions match TRBD2. The CDR3 is made up of 15 amino acids. The trim removed 5 bases at V and 5 bases at J, leaving 4 bases unmatched. Germline-derived CDR1 and CDR2 are SGHVS and FNYEAQ. The CDR3 sequence is CASSKLAGGGDTQYF. In nucleotides, the CDR3 is TGTGCCAGCAGCAAACTAGCGGGAGGGGGAGATACGCAGTATTTT.

The rearrangement uses TRBV6-1 and TRBJ1-1, with 7 bases matching TRBD1. The CDR3 spans 13 residues. Unmatched junction bases numbered 4, after V lost 6 bases and J lost 3 bases. The germline V gene encodes CDR1 MNHNS and CDR2 SASEGT. CDR3 residues: CASSYTGDTEAFF. The CDR3 DNA sequence: TGTGCCAGCAGCTACACAGGGGACACTGAAGCTTTCTTT.

This clone came up once. The chain combines TRBV13 with TRBJ2-6; D may be TRBD1 (6 bases). V was shortened by 5 bases and J by 2 bases, with 19 bases between the two germline ends. In germline, CDR1 is PRHDT, CDR2 FYEKMQ (reference sequence). The CDR3 has 18 residues. The DNA for the CDR3 is TGTGCCAGCAGCCCTTTGGACAGCTCCCCGCCTGGGGCCAACGTCCTGACTTTC. Its protein product is CASSPLDSSPPGANVLTF. Variable domain in full (rest from reference TRBV13 and TRBJ2-6): AAGVIQSPRHLIKEKRETATLKCYPIPRHDTVYWYQQGPGQDPQFLISFYEKMQSDKGSIPDRFSAQQFSDYHSELNMSSLELGDSALYFCASSPLDSSPPGANVLTFGAGSRLTVL.

The rearrangement joins TRBV14 to TRBJ2-1; no firm D call. Trimming pared 8 bases from V and 3 bases from J, leaving 11 bases between. Germline-derived CDR1 and CDR2 are SGHDN and FVKESK. The CDR3 is 13 residues long. The chain's CDR3 is CASGDFSYNEQFF. DNA of the CDR3: TGTGCCAGCGGAGACTTCAGCTACAATGAGCAGTTCTTC.

The genes are TRBV30 and TRBJ1-1; 10 bases are a match to TRBD1. V trimming: 1 base; J trimming: 6 bases; junction bases outside the gene matches: 2. CDR1 and CDR2 from the germline V gene are GTSNPN and SVGIG (reference sequence). The CDR3 totals 13 residues. CDR3 in DNA: TGTGCCTGGAGTGCCGGGACAGGGGCTGAAGCTTTCTTT. Residues: CAWSAGTGAEAFF.

The V and J genes are TRBV30 and TRBJ1-3; 8 nucleotides line up with TRBD1. CDR1 and CDR2 from the germline V gene are GTSNPN and SVGIG (reference sequence). The CDR3 loop spans 14 amino acids. After removal of 3 bases from V and 4 bases from J, the junction contained 5 bases not matched to a gene. The CDR3 DNA sequence: TGTGCCTGGAGAACAGGGGGAGACGGAAACACCATATATTTT. Encoded protein: CAWRTGGDGNTIYF.

The rearrangement uses TRBV11-2 and TRBJ2-2; 8 nucleotides line up with TRBD2. V was pared by 5 bases and J by 6 bases, with 5 bases of the junction left unmatched. In germline, CDR1 is SGHAT, CDR2 FQNNGV. The CDR3 has 14 residues. CDR3 coding DNA: TGTGCCAGCAGCACACACGGGAGGGCCGGGGAGCTGTTTTTT. This encodes CASSTHGRAGELFF.

This clone appeared once. The chain joins TRBV7-3 to TRBJ1-1, with TRBD1 as a possible D gene (5 bases). Germline assignment: CDR1 SGHTA and CDR2 FQGTGA. This CDR3 has 14 amino acids. V was pared by 1 base and J by 4 bases, with 10 bases between. Here the CDR3 DNA reads TGTGCCAGCAGCTTAATAGGAGGGACCACTGAAGCTTTCTTT. Translated: CASSLIGGTTEAFF.

V is TRBV4-1 and J is TRBJ2-1; 9 bases are a match to TRBD1. After removal of 0 bases from V and 4 bases from J, the junction contained 7 bases not matched to a gene. The CDR3 consists of 17 residues. Germline V gives CDR1 MGHRA, CDR2 YSYEKL. The CDR3, as DNA: TGCGCCAGCAGCCAAGATCCGGGACAGGGAGATTACAATGAGCAGTTCTTC. Translating it yields CASSQDPGQGDYNEQFF.

This chain links TRBV7-9 with TRBJ1-1; D is possibly TRBD1 (5 bases). The germline gives CDR1 SEHNR, CDR2 FQNEAQ (reference sequence). Deletions cut 4 bases from V and 5 bases from J, with 14 bases between. The CDR3 has 14 residues. CDR3 residues: CASSWEGRDTEAFF. CDR3 DNA sequence: TGTGCCAGCAGCTGGGAGGGGCGGGATACTGAAGCTTTCTTT.

The CDR3 region is CASSLSWTSENEQFF. The CDR3 DNA is TGTGCCAGCAGCTTAAGTTGGACTAGCGAGAATGAGCAGTTCTTC. The gene calls are TRBV7-8 and TRBJ2-1; TRBD2 agrees at 9 bases. V gave up 2 bases and J gave up 7 bases; unmatched junction bases: 6. This CDR3 comprises 15 residues. Per germline, CDR1 SGHVS and CDR2 FQNEAQ.

The V call is TRBV6-5, the J call TRBJ1-1, with D possibly TRBD1 on 5 matching bases. The CDR3 consists of 14 residues. V dropped 2 bases and J dropped 4 bases, with 11 bases sitting between them. CDR1 and CDR2 (germline): MNHEY, SVGAGI. CDR3 protein: CASSYISGRTEAFF. The DNA of the CDR3 is TGTGCCAGCAGTTACATTTCAGGGCGCACTGAAGCTTTCTTT.

The chain combines TRBV27 with TRBJ2-7, with 7 bases aligning to TRBD1. Germline V gives CDR1 MNHEY, CDR2 SMNVEV (reference sequence). This CDR3 region has 14 residues. With V trimmed by 4 bases and J by 3 bases, 6 bases remained unmatched. CDR3 protein: CASSSGTDRYEQYF. Here the CDR3 DNA reads TGTGCCAGCAGTTCCGGGACAGACCGCTACGAGCAGTACTTC.

CDR3 loop: CASSSPGRANEKLFF. The CDR3 nucleotides are TGTGCCAGTAGTAGTCCAGGGAGGGCTAATGAAAAACTGTTTTTT. V gene TRBV19 combines with J gene TRBJ1-4; maybe TRBD1 (5 bases). Germline V CDR1 and CDR2: LNHDA, SQIVND (reference sequence). Deletions cut 4 bases from V and 3 bases from J, with 12 bases between. The CDR3 totals 15 residues.

The rearrangement joins TRBV29-1 to TRBJ2-1; perhaps TRBD1 as D (6 bases). V lost 3 bases, J lost 4 bases, and 16 bases lay in between. CDR1 is SQVTM, CDR2 ANQGSEA, per germline. The CDR3 contains 15 residues. As DNA, the CDR3 is TGCAGCGTTGACAGGGGAAATGGCCCTTACAATGAGCAGTTCTTC. Its translation is CSVDRGNGPYNEQFF.

V usage is TRBV6-1 and J usage is TRBJ1-2, with D perhaps TRBD1 (5 bases). V lost 5 bases and J 2 bases, leaving 9 bases between the germline ends. The CDR3 length is 13 residues. Per the germline V gene, CDR1 is MNHNS and CDR2 is SASEGT. The CDR3 protein is CASSPRGNYGYTF. CDR3 coding DNA: TGTGCCAGCAGTCCGCGGGGGAACTATGGCTACACCTTC.

The chain is built from TRBV5-4 and TRBJ1-2; no firm D call. V shed 0 bases and J shed 4 bases, with 13 bases lying between them. Germline V lookup: CDR1 SGHNT, CDR2 YYREEE (reference sequence). This CDR3 is built from 15 residues. This CDR3 is CASSLGRPSPYGYTF. CDR3 DNA sequence: TGTGCCAGCAGCTTGGGCAGGCCGAGCCCCTATGGCTACACCTTC.

V usage is TRBV6-6 and J usage is TRBJ2-3; TRBD2 aligns across 13 bases. This CDR3 comprises 16 residues. V lost 4 bases, J lost 11 bases, and 12 bases stayed unmatched. CDR1 and CDR2 from the germline V gene are MNHNY and SVGAGI (reference sequence). The CDR3, as DNA: TGTGCCAGCAGTTCCGGGACTAGCGGGACCCTATGGGTGCAGTATTTT. The encoded protein is CASSSGTSGTLWVQYF.

V is TRBV7-9 and J is TRBJ1-5, with unresolved D. V lost 5 bases and J lost 1, with 12 bases in between. The CDR3 is 15 residues long. Germline V gene lookup returns CDR1 SEHNR and CDR2 FQNEAQ (reference sequence). CDR3 in DNA: TGTGCCAGCAGCCTAGGGAGTTCGAGCAATCAGCCCCAGCATTTT. Translating gives CASSLGSSSNQPQHF.

The rearrangement uses TRBV9 and TRBJ2-2; 8 bases map to TRBD2. Germline assignment: CDR1 SGDLS and CDR2 YYNGEE. With V trimmed by 0 bases and J by 1 base, 2 bases remained unmatched. The CDR3 has 16 amino acids. CDR3 coding DNA: TGTGCCAGCAGCGTAGGGGCGGGGGGGAACACCGGGGAGCTGTTTTTT. Translating gives CASSVGAGGNTGELFF.

The chain joins TRBV5-1 to TRBJ2-7; 12 bases match TRBD1. With V trimmed by 3 bases and J by 4 bases, 8 bases remained unmatched. Germline-derived CDR1 and CDR2 are SGHRS and YFSETQ. The CDR3 extends over 16 amino acids. CDR3 coding DNA: TGCGCCAGCAGCTCAGTACCGGGACAGGGGGCTTACGAGCAGTACTTC. It yields the protein CASSSVPGQGAYEQYF.

The genes are TRBV4-1 and TRBJ1-1; no definite D call. Trimming cost V 2 bases and J 0 bases, with 7 bases left between them. This CDR3 is 14 amino acids long. Germline CDR1 is MGHRA and CDR2 is YSYEKL. This CDR3 is CASSQFYMNTEAFF. The CDR3 coding sequence is TGCGCCAGCAGCCAATTTTACATGAACACTGAAGCTTTCTTT.

The chain employs TRBV9 and TRBJ2-7; 9 nucleotides line up with TRBD2. V lost 4 bases and J lost 1; bases outside the gene matches: 9. CDR1 is SGDLS and CDR2 is YYNGEE in the germline V gene. This CDR3 is built from 16 residues. CDR3 sequence: CASSSRTSGPSYEQYF. Written as DNA, the CDR3 is TGTGCCAGCAGCAGCCGAACTAGCGGGCCTTCCTACGAGCAGTACTTC.

The chain employs TRBV6-4 and TRBJ2-5; TRBD2 matches 11 bases. Germline V CDR1 and CDR2: MRHNA, SNTAGT. V shed 8 bases, J shed 4 bases, and the junction held 12 bases outside the gene matches. The CDR3 is made up of 16 amino acids. CDR3 bases: TGTGCCAGCGACCTCTATCTAGCGGGGGGCGGAGAGACCCAGTACTTC. This codes for CASDLYLAGGGETQYF.

Only a few counts were recorded for this clone. This rearrangement joins TRBV7-2 to TRBJ1-4; 7 bases are shared with TRBD1. The CDR3 sequence is 12 residues long. The germline CDR1 and CDR2 sequences are SGHTA and FQGNSA. The J segment lost 6 bases and the V segment lost 8 bases, leaving 3 bases of the junction unmatched. CDR3 sequence: CASRGGDEKLFF. In DNA form, the CDR3 reads TGTGCCAGCCGAGGGGGCGATGAAAAACTGTTTTTT.

J is TRBJ1-4 and V is TRBV30, with D tentatively TRBD1 (5 bases). CDR3 size: 15 residues. Trimming stripped 7 bases from V and 12 bases from J, with 27 bases between. Germline values: CDR1 GTSNPN, CDR2 SVGIG (reference sequence). The CDR3 DNA reads as TGTGCCTTCCCCGCTCCCCCGGACACCGTAAGGGAACTGTTTTTT. It encodes CAFPAPPDTVRELFF.

This clone was recorded only once. This rearrangement joins TRBV7-3 to TRBJ2-3; 10 nucleotides line up with TRBD2. With 2 bases clipped from V and 5 bases from J, the junction kept 7 bases outside the gene matches. Per the germline V gene, CDR1 is SGHTA and CDR2 is FQGTGA. CDR3 length: 16 residues. This CDR3 is CASSLAPSGGEDTQYF. CDR3 nucleotide sequence: TGTGCCAGCAGCTTAGCGCCTAGCGGGGGTGAAGATACGCAGTATTTT.

CDR3 nucleotide sequence: TGCGCCAGCAGCTTGGACGGGGAGAAGACCCAGTACTTC. Protein sequence: CASSLDGEKTQYF. The chain is built from TRBV5-1 and TRBJ2-5; TRBD2 is a possible D gene (5 bases). The CDR3 length is 13 residues. Germline values: CDR1 SGHRS, CDR2 YFSETQ. The V and J ends lost 0 bases and 6 bases respectively, with 9 bases between them.